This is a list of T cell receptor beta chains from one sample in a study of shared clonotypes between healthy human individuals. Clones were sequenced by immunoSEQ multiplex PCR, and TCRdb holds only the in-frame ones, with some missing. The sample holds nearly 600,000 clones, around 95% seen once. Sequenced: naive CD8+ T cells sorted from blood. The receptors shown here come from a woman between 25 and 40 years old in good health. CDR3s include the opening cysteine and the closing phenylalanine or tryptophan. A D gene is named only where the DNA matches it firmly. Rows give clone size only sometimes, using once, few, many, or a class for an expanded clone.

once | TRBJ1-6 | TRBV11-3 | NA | TGTGCCAGCAGCCACCGAGGCTCGCCCCTCCACTTT | CASSHRGSPLHF
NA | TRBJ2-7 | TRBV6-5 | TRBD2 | TGTGCCAGCAGTTCCTTAGCGGGAGATACCATCTACGAGCAGTACTTC | CASSSLAGDTIYEQYF
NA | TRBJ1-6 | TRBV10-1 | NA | TGCGCCAGCAACACCAATTCACCCCTCCACTTT | CASNTNSPLHF
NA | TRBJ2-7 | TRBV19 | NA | TGTGCCAGTAGTACAGGGAGAAGGTGGGGGTACTACGAGCAGTACTTC | CASSTGRRWGYYEQYF
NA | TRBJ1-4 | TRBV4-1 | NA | TGCGCCAGCAGCCCGTCGGGAGGGGGAACTAATGAAAAACTGTTTTTT | CASSPSGGGTNEKLFF
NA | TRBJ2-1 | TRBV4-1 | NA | TGCGCCAGCAGCCAAGTGGCTGGCTCCTACAATGAGCAGTTCTTC | CASSQVAGSYNEQFF
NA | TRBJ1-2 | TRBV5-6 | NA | TGTGCCAGCAGCTTAGCGAGGTCCGCTAACTATGGCTACACCTTC | CASSLARSANYGYTF
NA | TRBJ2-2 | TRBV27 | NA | TGTGCCAGCAGTTTCTCCGGTACCGGGGAGCTGTTTTTT | CASSFSGTGELFF
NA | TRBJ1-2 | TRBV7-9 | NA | TGTGCCAGCAGTTACGCGGGCCAAGCTAACTATGGCTACACCTTC | CASSYAGQANYGYTF
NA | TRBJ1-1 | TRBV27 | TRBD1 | TGTGCCAGCAGTTTATCGGGACAGGGTGTCCCTGAAGCTTTCTTT | CASSLSGQGVPEAFF
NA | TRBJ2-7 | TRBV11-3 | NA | TGTGCCAGCAGCTTAGCGCGGGACCGATCCTACGAGCAGTACTTC | CASSLARDRSYEQYF
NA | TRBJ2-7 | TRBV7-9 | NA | TGTGCCAGCAGCTTAGCGCCGGGTAACTACGAGCAGTACTTC | CASSLAPGNYEQYF
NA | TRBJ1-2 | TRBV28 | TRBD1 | TGTGCCAGCAGTCCGGGCGGGACAGCCAACTATGGCTACACCTTC | CASSPGGTANYGYTF
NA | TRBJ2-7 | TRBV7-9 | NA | TGTGCCAGCAGCACGACGGAGAGGGTCGAGCAGTACTTC | CASSTTERVEQYF
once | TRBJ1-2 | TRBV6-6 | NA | TGTGCCAGCAGTTTCGGAGGCTATGGCTACACCTTC | CASSFGGYGYTF
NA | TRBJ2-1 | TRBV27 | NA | TGTGCCAGCAGTTCGGGGTCGGTTTTCTACAATGAGCAGTTCTTC | CASSSGSVFYNEQFF
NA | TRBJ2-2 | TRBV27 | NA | TGTGCCAGCAGTTTCTCCGGTGGGGAGCTGTTTTTT | CASSFSGGELFF
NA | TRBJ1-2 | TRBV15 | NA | TGTGCCACCAGCAGAGTGGGGGGCGACTATGGCTACACCTTC | CATSRVGGDYGYTF
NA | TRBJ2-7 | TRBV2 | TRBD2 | TGTGCCAGCAGTTTTACTAGCGGCACCTACGAGCAGTACTTC | CASSFTSGTYEQYF
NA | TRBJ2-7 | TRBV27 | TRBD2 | TGTGCCAGCAGTTACGGGACTAGCGGGACCTACGAGCAGTACTTC | CASSYGTSGTYEQYF
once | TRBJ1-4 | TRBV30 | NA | TGTGCCGCCCAGGGACATGAAAAACTGTTTTTT | CAAQGHEKLFF
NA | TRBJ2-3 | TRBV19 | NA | TGTGCCAGTAGTTCTTGGTCCACGGGCACAGATACGCAGTATTTT | CASSSWSTGTDTQYF
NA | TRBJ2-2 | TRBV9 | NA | TGTGCCAGTGGCAGGGAGGACACCGGGGAGCTGTTTTTT | CASGREDTGELFF
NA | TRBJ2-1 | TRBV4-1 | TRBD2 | TGCGCCAGCAGCCAAGATTCCAGCGGGAGTTCCTACAATGAGCAGTTCTTC | CASSQDSSGSSYNEQFF
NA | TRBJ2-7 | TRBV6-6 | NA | TGTGCCAGCAGTTACGTTCTGCCAGGGCACTACGAGCAGTACTTC | CASSYVLPGHYEQYF
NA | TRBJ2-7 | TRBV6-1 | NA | TGTGCCAGCCTCGGGACGTCATCCTCCTACGAGCAGTACTTC | CASLGTSSSYEQYF
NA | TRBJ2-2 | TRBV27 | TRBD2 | TGTGCCAGCACCCCCCAGGGACTATTAATGGCCGGGGAGCTGTTTTTT | CASTPQGLLMAGELFF
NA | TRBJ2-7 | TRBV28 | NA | TGTGCCAGCCTCTATGGGGATGGGAACGAGCAGTACTTC | CASLYGDGNEQYF
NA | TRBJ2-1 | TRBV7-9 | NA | TGTGCCAGCAGCTCGACCCCCGGGCAGAGCAATGAGCAGTTCTTC | CASSSTPGQSNEQFF
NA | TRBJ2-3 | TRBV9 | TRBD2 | TGTGCCAGCAGCCCAAGAGCCGGGACTAGCGTTTCAGATACGCAGTATTTT | CASSPRAGTSVSDTQYF
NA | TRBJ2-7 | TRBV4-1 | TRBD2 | TGCGCCAGCAGCCTGGGACTAGCGGGAGGGTCCTACGAGCAGTACTTC | CASSLGLAGGSYEQYF
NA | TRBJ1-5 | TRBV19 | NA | TGTGCCAGTAGTCGGGCTGGCGTTAATCAGCCCCAGCATTTT | CASSRAGVNQPQHF
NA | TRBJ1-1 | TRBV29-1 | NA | TGCAGCGTCACAGGGCCTACTGAAGCTTTCTTT | CSVTGPTEAFF
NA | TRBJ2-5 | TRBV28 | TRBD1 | TGTGCCAGCAGTCAACCATCCTTTGACCGGGACAGGGGGTTTCAAGAGACCCAGTACTTC | CASSQPSFDRDRGFQETQYF
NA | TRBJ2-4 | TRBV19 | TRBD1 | TGTGCCAGTAGTATAGGAGGGGACAGACAATACTTC | CASSIGGDRQYF
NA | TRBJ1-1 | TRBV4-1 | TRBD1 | TGCGCCAGCAGCCGAGGGACAGGGATAACTGAAGCTTTCTTT | CASSRGTGITEAFF
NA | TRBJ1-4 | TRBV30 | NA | TGTGCCTGGGCTCGCAGGGAACTTAGCGAAAAACTGTTTTTT | CAWARRELSEKLFF
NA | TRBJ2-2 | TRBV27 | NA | TGTGCCAGCAGGATGGACAAGAACACCGGGGAGCTGTTTTTT | CASRMDKNTGELFF
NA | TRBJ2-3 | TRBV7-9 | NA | TGTGCCAGCAGCCCCCTAGATACGCAGTATTTT | CASSPLDTQYF
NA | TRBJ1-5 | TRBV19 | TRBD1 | TGTGCCAGTACCCCGGGGGACAGCGCTTATAGCAATCAGCCCCAGCATTTT | CASTPGDSAYSNQPQHF
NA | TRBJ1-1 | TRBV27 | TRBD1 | TGTGCCAGCAGTTCCGGGACAGGTAGGACTGAAGCTTTCTTT | CASSSGTGRTEAFF
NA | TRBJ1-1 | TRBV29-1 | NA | TGCAGCGTTGCCTACCACACTGAAGCTTTCTTT | CSVAYHTEAFF
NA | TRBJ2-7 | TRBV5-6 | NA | TGTGCCAGCAGCCCTGGCTTGGGGGGCTACGAGCAGTACTTC | CASSPGLGGYEQYF
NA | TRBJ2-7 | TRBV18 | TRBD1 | TGTGCCAGCTCCGGGACAGGGAGTGGGTACGAGCAGTACTTC | CASSGTGSGYEQYF
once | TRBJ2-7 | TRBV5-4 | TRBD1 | TGTGCCAGCAGCTTAGCGCAGGGGGCATACGAGCAGTACTTC | CASSLAQGAYEQYF
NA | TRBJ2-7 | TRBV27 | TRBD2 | TGTGCCAGCATGATGCGACTAGCCCACGAGCAGTACTTC | CASMMRLAHEQYF
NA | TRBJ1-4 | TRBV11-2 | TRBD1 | TGTGCCAGCAGCTTTGGCAGGGGGCTCAGTCGAGAAAAACTGTTTTTT | CASSFGRGLSREKLFF
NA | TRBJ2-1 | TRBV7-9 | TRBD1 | TGTGCCAGCAGCCCTGGGGACAGGGACTACAATGAGCAGTTCTTC | CASSPGDRDYNEQFF
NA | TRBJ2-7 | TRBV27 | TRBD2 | TGTGCCAGCGGGACGACTAGCGGGCTGAACTTC | CASGTTSGLNF
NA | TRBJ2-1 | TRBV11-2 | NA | TGTGCCAGCAGCTTAGATGGGGAGCTTGGAGAGCAGTTCTTC | CASSLDGELGEQFF
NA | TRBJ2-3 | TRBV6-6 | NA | TGTGCCAGCAGCCACGGGTGGGAGCAGTATTTT | CASSHGWEQYF
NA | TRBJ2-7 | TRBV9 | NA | TGTGCCAGCAGCGTAGACGCGGGCGAGCAGTACTTC | CASSVDAGEQYF
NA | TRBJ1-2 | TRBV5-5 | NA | TGTGCCAGCAGCTTGGGAACGGATTATGGCTACACCTTC | CASSLGTDYGYTF
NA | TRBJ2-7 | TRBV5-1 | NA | TGCGCCAGCCAGCCCGCAAGGGGAGCCTACGAGCAGTACTTC | CASQPARGAYEQYF